Below, 2 T cell receptor beta chains from the same sample are listed, as sequenced in a study of blood T cell repertoires in COVID-19. The repertoire was sequenced with immunoSEQ multiplex PCR; TCRdb's copy has only in-frame clones and lacks some. Among about 50,000 clones listed, approximately 80% were seen once. Sequenced: peripheral blood. All receptors come from a man between 60 and 75 years old with acute or convalescent COVID-19.

This clone was found once. CDR3 amino acids: CASRQGTGELFF. CDR3 bases: TGTGCCAGCAGGCAGGGCACCGGGGAGCTGTTTTTT. V and J are TRBV12-3 or TRBV12-4 and TRBJ2-2, with D tentatively TRBD1 (5 bases). Trimming took off 6 bases at V and 4 bases at J, with 6 bases between the two ends. This CDR3 is 12 amino acids long.

The J gene is TRBJ2-1, the V gene TRBV4-3; D is ambiguous. The CDR3 is 16 amino acids. Germline assignment: CDR1 LGHNA and CDR2 YSLEER. Trimming removed 2 bases from V and 1 base from J, with 12 bases in between. The CDR3 coding sequence is TGCGCCAGCAGCCAAAATCATAGGAGTTCCTACAATGAGCAGTTCTTC. Its translation is CASSQNHRSSYNEQFF.